This T cell receptor beta chain originates from a study of post-analysis software for immune sequencing data (dated by TCRdb to between 2014 and 2017). For context, the study as a whole: Relapsing-remitting, secondary progressive and progressive-relapsing multiple sclerosis were recorded as disease courses, and subtype annotation was lacking for some patients. The multiple sclerosis patient repertoires were compared with more than 9 previously published healthy control repertoires from donors aged 6 to 25 years. A subset of samples was prepared in parallel using single-end sample barcoding, then pooled and co-amplified after Illumina adapter ligation. The research as a whole found: Multiple sclerosis patients had significantly lower normalized Chao1 diversity than controls, a result that suggests substantial peripheral T-cell clonal expansion. Strong co-clustering of samples prepared in the same batch was shown by direct clustering with F measure, prompting a batch-effect correction. The control group was slightly older than the multiple sclerosis patient group. Patients showed significantly higher frequencies than controls for a handful of TRBV segments, among them TRBV5-6, TRBV5-1 and TRBV20-1.

The library was built by means of PCR. For sequencing, an Illumina HiSeq 2500 was employed. To reduce PCR and sequencing biases, unique molecular identifiers were built into the TCR beta cDNA libraries. Approximately 500,000 cDNA molecules were obtained for every 1 to 10 million input T cells, so each molecule roughly corresponded to one T cell. Patient libraries were prepared and sequenced with the same protocol used for the earlier healthy control dataset. Samples belonging to the same batch were prepared together, multiplexed and sequenced on a shared HiSeq lane. Regarding the original processing steps: MIGEC was used to process the raw barcoded reads, and molecular identifier groups with only a single read were discarded before consensus assembly and CDR3 extraction. Clonotype tables were post-analysed with VDJtools, normalizing diversity by down-sampling all datasets to the smallest sample size. In repertoire overlap clustering, CDR3 amino acid sequences, but not nucleotide sequences, were matched to correct batch-related cross-sample contamination. In-frame beta chains were kept once TCRdb had trimmed the public reads at Q25 with fastp and called clones with MiXCR. Identical CDR3 proteins give one entry, which carries the most common genes and DNA. The V and J calls were determined by TCRdb, not by the authors. For this sample there are roughly 800,000 distinct CDR3 sequences; roughly 46% appear just once. The ten largest make up approximately 4.4% of the sample.

To demonstrate the VDJtools post-analysis software, TCR beta repertoires were profiled from the peripheral blood of about 13 young patients with multiple sclerosis. Multiple sclerosis patients were children and adolescents aged roughly 6 to 16 years. Concerning this clonotype: It lacks a known antigen. Base qualities are not at hand, and no much larger clone is one base apart.

From a lookup of the germline V gene, CDR1 and CDR2 are ENHRY and SYGVKD. Here V drops 5 bases and J drops 2 bases, and the junction holds 7 bases not matched to any gene. The CDR3 goes from the cysteine to the phenylalanine over 15 residues. Just the 45-base CDR3 DNA is kept, in frame starting at base 1. This clonotype was sampled from a girl aged 5 to 17 with multiple sclerosis. The sequencing sample was made of blood. The chain links TRBV10-3 with TRBJ2-7; 9 middle bases align to TRBD1. CDR3 sequence: CAISPGQGFTYEQYF. The DNA is as follows: TGTGCCATCAGTCCGGGACAGGGATTTACCTACGAGCAGTACTTC.